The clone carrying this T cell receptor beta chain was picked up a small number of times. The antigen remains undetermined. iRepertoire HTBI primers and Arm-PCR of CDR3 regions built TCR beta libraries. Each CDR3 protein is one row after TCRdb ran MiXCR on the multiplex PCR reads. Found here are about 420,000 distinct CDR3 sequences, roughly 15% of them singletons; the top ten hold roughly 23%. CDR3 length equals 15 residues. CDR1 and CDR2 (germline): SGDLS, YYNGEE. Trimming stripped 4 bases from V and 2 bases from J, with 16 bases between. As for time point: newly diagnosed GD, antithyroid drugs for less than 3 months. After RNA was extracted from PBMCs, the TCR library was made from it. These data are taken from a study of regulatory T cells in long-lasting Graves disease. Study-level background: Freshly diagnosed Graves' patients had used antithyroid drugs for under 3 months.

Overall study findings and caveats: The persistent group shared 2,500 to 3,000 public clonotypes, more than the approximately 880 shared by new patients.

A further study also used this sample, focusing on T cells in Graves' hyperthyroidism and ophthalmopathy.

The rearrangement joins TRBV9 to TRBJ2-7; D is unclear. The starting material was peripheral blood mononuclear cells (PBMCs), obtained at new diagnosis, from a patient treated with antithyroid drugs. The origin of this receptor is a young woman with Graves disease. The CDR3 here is CASSPQSAFTYEQYF. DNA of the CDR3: TGTGCCAGCAGCCCTCAGAGCGCTTTCACCTACGAGCAGTACTTC.